Following are 27 T cell receptor beta chains from one sample sequenced in a study of Tregs in tolerant kidney transplant recipients. The data were produced by immunoSEQ multiplex PCR, yet TCRdb's version contains in-frame clones alone and is incomplete. The table shows approximately 66,000 clones, with 70% to 90% occurring only once. Source: Tregs from blood, taken before the transplant. The receptors were gathered from a human donor who received a combined kidney and bone marrow transplant.

This clone has only one observation. Here the CDR3 reads CASQTDINEKLFF. CDR3 DNA sequence: TGCGCCAGCCAGACCGACATTAATGAAAAACTGTTTTTT. V is TRBV10-1 and J is TRBJ1-4, with D uncertain. Trimming took 8 bases from V and 4 from J, leaving 11 bases between them. Germline V gene lookup returns CDR1 WNHNN and CDR2 SYGVQD (reference sequence). The CDR3 has 13 amino acids.

The V call is TRBV18, the J call TRBJ2-3, with D hard to call. Trimming shortened V by 6 bases and J by 4 bases, and 8 bases separated the two germline ends. Per the germline V gene, CDR1 is KGHSH and CDR2 is LQKENI. The CDR3 spans 12 residues. The CDR3 coding sequence is TGTGCCAGCTCCCCCAAATCAGATACGCAGTATTTT. It specifies CASSPKSDTQYF. The variable domain in full, completed from reference TRBV18 and TRBJ2-3, reads NAGVMQNPRHLVRRRGQEARLRCSPMKGHSHVYWYRQLPEEGLKFMVYLQKENIIDESGMPKERFSAEFPKEGPSILRIQQVVRGDSAAYFCASSPKSDTQYFGPGTRLTVL.

The chain recombines TRBV14 with TRBJ1-6; D is perhaps TRBD1 (5 bases). The V end lost 2 bases, the J end lost 7 bases, and 9 bases lay between the germline ends. Germline CDR1 reads SGHDN; CDR2 reads FVKESK. The length of the CDR3 is 14 residues. Here the CDR3 reads CASSQRGLNSPLHF. CDR3 DNA: TGTGCCAGCAGCCAACGGGGGTTGAATTCACCCCTCCACTTT.

The rearrangement links TRBV27 to TRBJ1-2; D gene ambiguous. Germline CDR1 is MNHEY and CDR2 is SMNVEV (reference sequence). This CDR3 spans 13 amino acids. Trimming pared 5 bases from V and 7 bases from J, leaving 14 bases between. The CDR3, as DNA: TGTGCCAGCAGTGAGTTATTGGGGTTTGGCTACACCTTC. Protein: CASSELLGFGYTF.

The chain joins TRBV11-2 to TRBJ1-2, with a weak D call TRBD1 (5 bases). Germline CDR1 reads SGHAT; CDR2 reads FQNNGV. Trimming left V 1 base short and J 13 bases short, with 13 bases between. The CDR3 runs to 12 residues. CDR3 nucleotide sequence: TGTGCCAGCAGCTTAGCACCAGGGACTCCCACCTTC. Amino acids: CASSLAPGTPTF.

This chain links TRBV19 with TRBJ1-3, with D uncertain. This CDR3 comprises 15 residues. CDR1 LNHDA and CDR2 SQIVND come from the germline V gene (reference sequence). V shed 3 bases and J shed 2 bases, with 11 bases lying between them. The CDR3 DNA sequence: TGTGCCAGTAGTATCCAGCCAAACCCTGGAAACACCATATATTTT. Its protein product is CASSIQPNPGNTIYF.

The gene calls are TRBV15 and TRBJ1-5, with D unresolved. The CDR3 totals 16 residues. The germline CDR1 and CDR2 sequences are LNHNV and YYDKDF (reference sequence). The germline V and J ends were trimmed by 0 bases and 0 bases, with 9 bases remaining between them. The CDR3 DNA sequence: TGTGCCACCAGCAGAGACAGATCTTATAGCAATCAGCCCCAGCATTTT. Its translation is CATSRDRSYSNQPQHF.

This chain uses TRBV9 with TRBJ1-1; no definite D call. Looked up from germline, CDR1 is SGDLS and CDR2 is YYNGEE. The CDR3 length is 14 residues. Between the trimmed V and J ends, which lost 2 bases and 0 bases, there was a span of 8 bases. Written as DNA, the CDR3 is TGTGCCAGCAGCGTTGACCCCATGAACACTGAAGCTTTCTTT. As protein: CASSVDPMNTEAFF.

V gene TRBV19 combines with J gene TRBJ2-1, with 9 bases fitting TRBD2. Germline V lookup: CDR1 LNHDA, CDR2 SQIVND (reference sequence). V was clipped by 9 bases and J by 7 bases; unmatched bases: 10. The CDR3 runs to 14 residues. The CDR3 reads CASKSSGKGNEQFF. In nucleotides, the CDR3 is TGTGCCAGCAAATCTAGCGGGAAAGGAAATGAGCAGTTCTTC.

The J gene is TRBJ2-7, the V gene TRBV5-1; D unresolved. The V gene's germline CDR1 is SGHRS and CDR2 YFSETQ. V was trimmed by 3 bases and J by 4 bases, leaving 11 bases between them. This CDR3 is built from 13 residues. CDR3 sequence (DNA): TGCGCCAGCAGCTATGTCCCCGGGTACGAGCAGTACTTC. As protein: CASSYVPGYEQYF.

This sequence joins TRBV7-9 and TRBJ1-1; no reliable D call. V lost 3 bases and J 7 bases, leaving 12 bases between the germline ends. The CDR3 has 13 amino acids. Germline values: CDR1 SEHNR, CDR2 FQNEAQ (reference sequence). CDR3 nucleotide sequence: TGTGCCAGCAGCTTGACCCGGGAGGGTGAAGCTTTCTTT. Protein: CASSLTREGEAFF.

The rearrangement links TRBV19 to TRBJ2-7; D tentatively reads TRBD1 or TRBD2 (5 bases each). From germline, CDR1 is LNHDA and CDR2 SQIVND (reference sequence). This CDR3 region has 18 residues. V shed 3 bases and J shed 3 bases, with 24 bases lying between them. CDR3 sequence (DNA): TGTGCCAGTAGTATTGGGCAGCGGCGACAGCTCACGGGCTACGAGCAGTACTTC. Translated, it gives CASSIGQRRQLTGYEQYF.

On this clone itself: A read error may produce the germline difference seen at one junction end. The genes are TRBV10-2 and TRBJ1-2; D is perhaps TRBD1 (6 bases). CDR3 length equals 15 residues. Looked up from germline, CDR1 is WSHSY and CDR2 is SAAADI. The CDR3 DNA reads TGCGCCAGCAGTGAGAATCACAGGGTTAACTATGACTACACCTTC. Amino acid sequence: CASSENHRVNYDYTF.

The chain uses TRBV10-1 and TRBJ1-2, with 7 bases fitting TRBD1. Per germline, CDR1 WNHNN and CDR2 SYGVQD (reference sequence). The ends lost 4 bases at V and 6 bases at J; junction bases unmatched: 5. The length of the CDR3 is 13 residues. The CDR3, as DNA: TGCGCCAGCAGTGGCTTCCAGGGGGATGGCTACACCTTC. This translates into CASSGFQGDGYTF.

The rearrangement links TRBV6-5 to TRBJ2-3, with TRBD2 identical over 13 bases. J gave up 2 bases and V 6 bases, and 2 bases lay outside the gene matches. This CDR3 region has 15 residues. Germline V CDR1 and CDR2: MNHEY, SVGAGI. The CDR3 spells CASRLAGGTTDTQYF. DNA for the CDR3: TGTGCCAGCAGACTAGCGGGGGGGACCACAGATACGCAGTATTTT.

This clone has only a few counts. With a much larger clone just one base away, this may be a read error. This rearrangement joins TRBV4-2 to TRBJ1-3, with a tentative D call TRBD1 (5 bases). The CDR3 loop spans 14 amino acids. Germline V CDR1 and CDR2: LGHNA, YNFKEQ. The V gene lost 2 bases and the J gene lost 2 bases, with 7 bases spanning the gap. CDR3 in amino acids: CASSQSRAGNTIYF. The CDR3 DNA reads TGTGCCAGCAGCCAATCCAGGGCTGGAAACACCATATATTTT.

This chain connects TRBV9 to TRBJ2-1; no clear D. V lost 2 bases and J lost 0, with 0 bases in between. The CDR3 has 12 amino acids. The V gene's germline CDR1 is SGDLS and CDR2 YYNGEE. The CDR3 loop is CASSVSYNEQFF. In nucleotides, the CDR3 is TGTGCCAGCAGCGTCTCCTACAATGAGCAGTTCTTC.

The chain employs TRBV11-2 and TRBJ1-1; tentative D call: TRBD1 (5 bases). V lost 5 bases and J lost 0, with 13 bases in between. This CDR3 is 15 amino acids long. Germline V gene sequence: CDR1 SGHAT, CDR2 FQNNGV. The CDR3 coding sequence is TGTGCCAGCAGCCCCGCCCGGGGCATGAACACTGAAGCTTTCTTT. It encodes CASSPARGMNTEAFF.

A single count supports this clone. The V gene is TRBV1, the J gene TRBJ2-7; the table's D call, TRBD1, was not checked against the DNA. TRBV1 is annotated as a pseudogene. The CDR3 covers 16 residues. The CDR3 region has the DNA TGCACCAGCAGCCGATCACGCCCAGTCCCATCCTACGAGCAGTACTTC. Protein product: CTSSRSRPVPSYEQYF.

CDR3 DNA sequence: TGTGCCAGCAGTTTAGCCCTCCGGACTTACTCCTACGAGCAGTACTTC. Amino acid sequence: CASSLALRTYSYEQYF. This sequence joins TRBV28 and TRBJ2-7, with D possibly matching TRBD2 (5 bases). Germline CDR1 is MDHEN and CDR2 is SYDVKM. Trimming removed 2 bases at V and 0 bases at J, with 14 bases between. This CDR3 contains 16 residues.

The chain carries TRBV19 and TRBJ2-7, with no clear D. Deletions cut 6 bases from V and 1 base from J, with 13 bases between. Per germline, CDR1 LNHDA and CDR2 SQIVND (reference sequence). This CDR3 is built from 14 residues. CDR3 protein: CASRSNNPSYEQYF. The CDR3 DNA sequence: TGTGCCAGTAGATCTAACAATCCGTCCTACGAGCAGTACTTC.

The chain joins TRBV7-9 to TRBJ2-7; D is ambiguous. V lost 5 bases and J lost 2, with 13 bases in between. CDR1 is SEHNR and CDR2 is FQNEAQ in the germline V gene (reference sequence). The CDR3 is made up of 14 amino acids. The CDR3 loop is CASSAGPAAYEQYF. The CDR3 bases are TGTGCCAGCAGCGCCGGCCCCGCGGCCTACGAGCAGTACTTC.

V usage is TRBV7-2 and J usage is TRBJ1-2, with a possible D match to TRBD1 (5 bases). CDR1 is SGHTA, CDR2 FQGNSA, per germline. The V end was cut by 2 bases, the J end by 6 bases, with 10 bases between. The CDR3 consists of 13 residues. The CDR3 nucleotides read TGTGCCAGCAGCTTATACCAGACAGATGGCTACACCTTC. Its translation: CASSLYQTDGYTF.

This chain connects TRBV6-5 to TRBJ2-1, with 10 bases that match TRBD2. J gave up 4 bases and V 7 bases, and 7 bases lay outside the gene matches. Germline V lookup: CDR1 MNHEY, CDR2 SVGAGI. This CDR3 spans 15 amino acids. The CDR3 sequence: CASNRLAGDYNEQFF. CDR3 DNA: TGTGCCAGCAATCGGCTAGCGGGGGATTACAATGAGCAGTTCTTC.

The chain joins TRBV5-4 to TRBJ2-7, with 11 bases aligning to TRBD1. CDR1 is SGHNT, CDR2 YYREEE, per germline (reference sequence). V shed 4 bases and J 4 bases; nucleotides not matched to a gene: 4. The CDR3 sequence is 14 residues long. DNA for the CDR3: TGTGCCAGCAGCATGGGGGACAGGGGGTACGAGCAGTACTTC. This codes for CASSMGDRGYEQYF.

The gene calls are TRBV5-1 and TRBJ2-1, with D maybe TRBD2 (6 bases). This CDR3 contains 17 residues. V gave up 4 bases and J gave up 4 bases, with 21 bases separating them. The germline gives CDR1 SGHRS, CDR2 YFSETQ. The CDR3 coding sequence is TGCGCCAGCAGCCCGCCAGATATAGCGGAACCTTACAATGAGCAGTTCTTC. Translating gives CASSPPDIAEPYNEQFF.

The chain employs TRBV5-1 and TRBJ2-2; 16 bases are a match to TRBD2. The CDR3 is 19 residues long. V lost 4 bases to trimming and J lost 6 bases; unmatched junction nucleotides: 12. Germline V CDR1 and CDR2: SGHRS, YFSETQ. DNA for the CDR3: TGCGCCAGCAGCCCGGGACTAGCGGGAGGGCCGACTGGGTCCGGGGAGCTGTTTTTT. The encoded protein is CASSPGLAGGPTGSGELFF.